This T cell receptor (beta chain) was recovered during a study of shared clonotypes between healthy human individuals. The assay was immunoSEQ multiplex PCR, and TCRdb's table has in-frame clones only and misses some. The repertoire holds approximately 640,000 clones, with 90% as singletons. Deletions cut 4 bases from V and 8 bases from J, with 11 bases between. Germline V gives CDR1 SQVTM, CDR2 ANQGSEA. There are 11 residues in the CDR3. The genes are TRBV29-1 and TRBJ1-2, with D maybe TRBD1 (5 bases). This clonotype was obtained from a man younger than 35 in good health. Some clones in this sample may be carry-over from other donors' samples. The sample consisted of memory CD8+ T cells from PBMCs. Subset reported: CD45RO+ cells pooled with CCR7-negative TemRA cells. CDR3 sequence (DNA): TGCAGCGTTGGAGGGGAGGGAGGCTACACCTTC. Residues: CSVGGEGGYTF.